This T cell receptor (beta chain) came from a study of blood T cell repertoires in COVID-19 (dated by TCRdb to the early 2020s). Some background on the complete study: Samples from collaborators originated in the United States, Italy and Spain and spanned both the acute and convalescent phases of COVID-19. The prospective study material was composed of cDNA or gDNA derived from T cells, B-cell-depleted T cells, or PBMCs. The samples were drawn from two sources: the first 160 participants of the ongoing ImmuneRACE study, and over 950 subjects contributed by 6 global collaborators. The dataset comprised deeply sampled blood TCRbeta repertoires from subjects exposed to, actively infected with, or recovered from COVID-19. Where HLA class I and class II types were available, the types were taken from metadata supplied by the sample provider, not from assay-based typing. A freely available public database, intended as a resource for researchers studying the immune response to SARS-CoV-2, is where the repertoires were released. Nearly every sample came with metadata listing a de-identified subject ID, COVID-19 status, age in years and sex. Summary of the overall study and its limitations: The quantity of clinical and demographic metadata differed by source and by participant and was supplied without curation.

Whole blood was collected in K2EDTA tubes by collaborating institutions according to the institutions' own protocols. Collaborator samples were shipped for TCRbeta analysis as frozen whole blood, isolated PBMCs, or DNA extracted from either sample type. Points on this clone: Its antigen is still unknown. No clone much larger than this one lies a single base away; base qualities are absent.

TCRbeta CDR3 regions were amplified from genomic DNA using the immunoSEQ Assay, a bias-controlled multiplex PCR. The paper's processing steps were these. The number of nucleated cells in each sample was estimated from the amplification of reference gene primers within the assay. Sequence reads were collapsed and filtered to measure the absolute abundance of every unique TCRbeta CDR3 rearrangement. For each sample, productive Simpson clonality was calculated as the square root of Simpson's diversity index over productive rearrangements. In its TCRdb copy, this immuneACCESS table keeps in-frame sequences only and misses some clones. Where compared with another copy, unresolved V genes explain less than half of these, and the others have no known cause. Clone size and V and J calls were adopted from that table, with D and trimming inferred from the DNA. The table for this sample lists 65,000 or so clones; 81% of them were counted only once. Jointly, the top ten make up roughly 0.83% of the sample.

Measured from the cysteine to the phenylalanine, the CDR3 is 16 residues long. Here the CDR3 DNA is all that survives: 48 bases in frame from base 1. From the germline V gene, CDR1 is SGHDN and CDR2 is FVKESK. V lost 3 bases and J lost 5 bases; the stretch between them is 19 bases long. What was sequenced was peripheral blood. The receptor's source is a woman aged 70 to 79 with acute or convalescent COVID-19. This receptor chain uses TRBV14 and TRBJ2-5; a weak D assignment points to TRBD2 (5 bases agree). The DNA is TGTGCCAGCAGCCACAAGCGAACCAGCGGAAGGGAGACCCAGTACTTC. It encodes CASSHKRTSGRETQYF.